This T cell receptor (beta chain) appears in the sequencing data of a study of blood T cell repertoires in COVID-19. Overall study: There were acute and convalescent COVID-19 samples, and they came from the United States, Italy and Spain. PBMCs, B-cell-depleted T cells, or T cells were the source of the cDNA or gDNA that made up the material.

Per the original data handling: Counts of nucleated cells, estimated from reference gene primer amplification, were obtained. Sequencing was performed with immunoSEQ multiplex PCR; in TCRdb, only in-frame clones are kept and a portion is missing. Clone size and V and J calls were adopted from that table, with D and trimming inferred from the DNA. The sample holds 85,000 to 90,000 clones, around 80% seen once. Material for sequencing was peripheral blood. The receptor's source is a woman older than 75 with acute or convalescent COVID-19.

As DNA, the CDR3 is TGTGCCAGCAGCCGGACAGGGTCGAACTATGGCTACACCTTC. Translating it yields CASSRTGSNYGYTF. The chain is built from TRBV6-5 and TRBJ1-2, with 8 bases fitting TRBD1. Trimming took 6 bases from V and 2 from J; bases not matched to a gene: 5. Germline loops: CDR1 MNHEY, CDR2 SVGAGI. The CDR3 consists of 14 residues.